The next 14 T cell receptor beta chains were all read from a single sample in a study of T cell responses to AZD1222 COVID-19 vaccine. Libraries were prepared by immunoSEQ multiplex PCR; TCRdb keeps only in-frame clonotypes and omits some of them. The table has around 75,000 clones, about 85% seen once; the top ten hold about 13%. Sequenced material: peripheral blood, taken on day 0 of AZD1222 vaccination. These receptors all come from an adult in good health.

In its sample, this clone was seen a few times. The rearrangement uses TRBV13 and TRBJ2-7; maybe TRBD2 (5 bases). The V end lost 1 base, the J end lost 1 base, and 8 bases lay between the germline ends. This CDR3 comprises 14 residues. CDR1 and CDR2 from the germline V gene are PRHDT and FYEKMQ (reference sequence). The CDR3 sequence is CASSLERDSYEQYF. CDR3 DNA: TGTGCCAGCAGCTTAGAACGGGATTCCTACGAGCAGTACTTC.

The chain employs TRBV5-1 and TRBJ2-5; D is ambiguous. Germline lookup yields CDR1 SGHRS and CDR2 YFSETQ. The CDR3 totals 14 residues. V shed 0 bases and J shed 5 bases, with 11 bases lying between them. The CDR3 spells CASSLGIYGETQYF. CDR3 DNA: TGCGCCAGCAGCTTGGGAATTTACGGGGAGACCCAGTACTTC.

This chain uses TRBV28 with TRBJ2-1, with 10 nucleotides matching TRBD2. Germline values: CDR1 MDHEN, CDR2 SYDVKM. There are 15 residues in the CDR3. The trim removed 8 bases at V and 9 bases at J, leaving 13 bases unmatched. In DNA form, the CDR3 reads TGTGCCAGCGCGGGAAGCGGGGGGGCTTTTGGTGAGCAGTTCTTC. It specifies CASAGSGGAFGEQFF.

This chain links TRBV20-1 with TRBJ1-2; D may be TRBD1 (5 bases). Germline V gene lookup returns CDR1 DFQATT and CDR2 SNEGSKA (reference sequence). This CDR3 contains 15 residues. V gave up 3 bases and J gave up 4 bases, with 18 bases separating them. As DNA, the CDR3 is TGCAGTGCTAGTCTCCTGGGTTGGGGCTTCTATGGCTACACCTTC. This gives the protein CSASLLGWGFYGYTF.

The chain couples TRBV6-4 to TRBJ2-1, with D maybe TRBD1 (5 bases). V lost 0 bases to trimming and J lost 3 bases, with 9 bases between them. Germline CDR1 reads MRHNA; CDR2 reads SNTAGT. CDR3 length: 15 amino acids. CDR3 nucleotides: TGTGCCAGCAGTGACTCGCCAGGGCTCTACAATGAGCAGTTCTTC. The encoded protein is CASSDSPGLYNEQFF.

The chain carries TRBV11-3 and TRBJ2-7; no clear D. This CDR3 has 13 residues. CDR1 is SGHNT and CDR2 is YENEEA in the germline V gene. V shed 5 bases and J shed 7 bases, with 15 bases lying between them. The DNA of the CDR3 is TGTGCCAGCAGCCTCGGCTCTAAAGGGGAGCAGTACTTC. Amino acids: CASSLGSKGEQYF.

This clone has just one count. The J gene is TRBJ2-3, the V gene TRBV2; no clear D gene. CDR3 length: 13 residues. Between the trimmed V and J ends, which lost 5 bases and 3 bases, there was a span of 9 bases. Germline CDR1 and CDR2: SNHLY and FYNNEI. CDR3 residues: CASSPTRTDTQYF. In nucleotides, the CDR3 is TGTGCCAGCAGTCCTACTCGGACAGATACGCAGTATTTT.

This clone was recorded only once. This sequence joins TRBV7-8 and TRBJ1-3; D gene unclear. Germline CDR1 is SGHVS and CDR2 is FQNEAQ. Between the trimmed V and J ends, which lost 4 bases and 3 bases, there was a span of 10 bases. The CDR3 spans 14 residues. Here the CDR3 DNA reads TGTGCCAGCAGCTCCGGTTCAATTGGAAACACCATATATTTT. This codes for CASSSGSIGNTIYF.

This clone was picked up a small number of times. The J gene is TRBJ1-2, the V gene TRBV25-1, with 8 bases lining up with TRBD1. The ends lost 0 bases at V and 0 bases at J; junction bases unmatched: 9. The CDR3 extends over 18 amino acids. From germline, CDR1 is MGHDK and CDR2 SYGVNS. In DNA, the CDR3 is TGTGCCAGCAGTGAATATGGGGGACAGGCCCTTCCTAACTATGGCTACACCTTC. Translating gives CASSEYGGQALPNYGYTF.

J is TRBJ2-1 and V is TRBV6-1, with D uncertain. CDR3 size: 14 residues. CDR1 and CDR2 from the germline V gene are MNHNS and SASEGT. The germline V and J ends were trimmed by 2 bases and 6 bases, with 11 bases remaining between them. The DNA of the CDR3 is TGTGCCAGCAGTGAACGACTCCGACCCAATGAGCAGTTCTTC. It is translated as CASSERLRPNEQFF.

The chain employs TRBV7-2 and TRBJ2-3; TRBD2 might be the D (7 bases). Germline CDR1 is SGHTA and CDR2 is FQGNSA. The CDR3 loop spans 14 amino acids. V lost 5 bases to trimming and J lost 6 bases, with 15 bases between them. The CDR3 sequence is CASSLQGGEDTQYF. For the CDR3, the DNA is TGTGCCAGCAGCCTACAGGGAGGGGAGGATACGCAGTATTTT.

This chain links TRBV21-1 with TRBJ1-6; TRBD1 is taken as the D call from the table, unchecked against the DNA. TRBV21-1 is a listed pseudogene. The CDR3 runs 18 residues. The CDR3 is CASSKGVPGQRTHSPLHF. The CDR3 bases are TGTGCCAGCAGCAAAGGCGTACCGGGACAAAGGACCCATTCACCCCTCCACTTT.

The chain couples TRBV24-1 to TRBJ2-7; the D gene is possibly TRBD1 (6 bases). The V end lost 7 bases, the J end lost 5 bases, and 20 bases lay between the germline ends. CDR1 is KGHDR, CDR2 SFDVKD, per germline. CDR3 length equals 15 residues. The CDR3 DNA reads as TGTGCCACCAGCCCCGGGACACCGACCCCCCACGAGCAGTACTTC. Translating it yields CATSPGTPTPHEQYF.

This chain joins TRBV7-2 and TRBJ1-5; D remains unclear. The CDR3 totals 13 residues. V lost 1 base to trimming and J lost 7 bases, with 8 bases between them. Germline loops: CDR1 SGHTA, CDR2 FQGNSA. CDR3 in DNA: TGTGCCAGCAGCTTAGATCAAGCGCAGCCCCAGCATTTT. Translation: CASSLDQAQPQHF.